These 29 T cell receptor beta chains were all obtained from the same sample, sequenced in a study of shared clonotypes between healthy human individuals. The method was immunoSEQ multiplex PCR; TCRdb's version includes in-frame clones alone and lacks a portion of them. The data contain around 1 million clones, 60% to 85% of them singletons. The sequencing input was memory CD4+ T cells sorted from blood. The subset is: CD45RA-negative fraction. All receptors come from a man between 18 and 29 years old in good health.

The J gene is TRBJ2-3, the V gene TRBV9, with 9 positions matching TRBD1. The V gene end was trimmed by 4 bases and the J gene end by 5 bases; junction bases not matched to a gene: 8. This CDR3 has 15 residues. From germline, CDR1 is SGDLS and CDR2 YYNGEE. This CDR3 is CASSPDRGFRDTQYF. DNA for the CDR3: TGTGCCAGCAGCCCCGACAGGGGGTTTAGAGATACGCAGTATTTT.

The CDR3 region is CAISEHMGQGKETQYF. The CDR3, as DNA: TGTGCCATCAGTGAACATATGGGACAGGGGAAAGAGACCCAGTACTTC. The J gene is TRBJ2-5, the V gene TRBV10-3; 10 nucleotides match TRBD1. The CDR3 covers 16 residues. The trim removed 3 bases at V and 3 bases at J, leaving 7 bases unmatched. The V gene's germline CDR1 is ENHRY and CDR2 SYGVKD.

In nucleotides, the CDR3 is TGCGCCAGCAGCCAAGATGGCGGGGGGGCCCCCACAGATACGCAGTATTTT. It encodes CASSQDGGGAPTDTQYF. The chain joins TRBV4-1 to TRBJ2-3; 9 positions agree with TRBD2. With 0 bases clipped from V and 2 bases from J, the junction kept 6 bases outside the gene matches. The CDR3 length is 17 residues. Germline CDR1 is MGHRA and CDR2 is YSYEKL.

The rearrangement uses TRBV11-3 and TRBJ2-3; 10 bases map to TRBD2. CDR3 length equals 16 residues. V lost 1 base to trimming and J lost 3 bases; unmatched junction nucleotides: 4. Germline values: CDR1 SGHNT, CDR2 YENEEA. CDR3 protein: CASSLGEREGTDTQYF. The CDR3 region has the DNA TGTGCCAGCAGCTTAGGAGAGCGGGAGGGAACAGATACGCAGTATTTT.

The gene calls are TRBV18 and TRBJ1-2; TRBD1 matches 7 bases. Germline loops: CDR1 KGHSH, CDR2 LQKENI. J was trimmed by 6 bases and V by 3 bases; bases with no gene match: 7. This CDR3 spans 14 amino acids. Written as DNA, the CDR3 is TGTGCCAGCTCACCTGGACAGGTTCGAGATGGCTACACCTTC. This sequence encodes CASSPGQVRDGYTF.

This clone has a handful of counts. Additional DNA sequences in this sample encode the identical CDR3. The chain uses TRBV6-1 and TRBJ2-1, with D unclear. Trimming pared 3 bases from V and 4 bases from J, leaving 4 bases between. Germline lookup yields CDR1 MNHNS and CDR2 SASEGT. The CDR3 contains 12 residues. Here the CDR3 DNA reads TGTGCCAGCAGTGAGCAATACAATGAGCAGTTCTTC. Its protein product is CASSEQYNEQFF.

This clone has more than one count but fewer than ten. The chain carries TRBV18 and TRBJ1-3; D may be TRBD1 (6 bases). Germline CDR1 KGHSH, CDR2 LQKENI. This CDR3 has 13 residues. V shed 5 bases and J shed 2 bases, with 7 bases lying between them. The CDR3 protein is CASSTGTGNTIYF. The DNA for the CDR3 is TGTGCCAGCTCAACAGGGACTGGAAACACCATATATTTT.

J is TRBJ2-3 and V is TRBV13; the match to TRBD2 covers 9 bases. Looked up from germline, CDR1 is PRHDT and CDR2 is FYEKMQ (reference sequence). V lost 2 bases to trimming and J lost 2 bases; unmatched junction nucleotides: 8. This CDR3 is 17 amino acids long. The CDR3 region is CASSLMRGGVPTDTQYF. The CDR3, as DNA: TGTGCCAGCAGCTTAATGCGGGGGGGCGTTCCCACAGATACGCAGTATTTT.

This CDR3 is CASSQDYGKTDTQYF. CDR3 sequence (DNA): TGCGCCAGCAGCCAAGATTACGGGAAAACAGATACGCAGTATTTT. The V gene is TRBV4-3, the J gene TRBJ2-3; tentatively, D is TRBD2 (5 bases). CDR3 size: 15 residues. V was pared by 0 bases and J by 3 bases, with 10 bases between. Germline-derived CDR1 and CDR2 are LGHNA and YSLEER.

The chain is built from TRBV19 and TRBJ1-3, with D possibly TRBD1 on 6 matching bases. Per germline, CDR1 LNHDA and CDR2 SQIVND (reference sequence). The CDR3 length is 16 residues. The germline V and J ends were trimmed by 7 bases and 0 bases, with 16 bases remaining between them. DNA for the CDR3: TGTGCCAGTACCCGGTCGGGACAATACTCTGGAAACACCATATATTTT. Protein product: CASTRSGQYSGNTIYF.

The chain has TRBV7-9 and TRBJ1-5; TRBD1 might be the D (5 bases). The CDR3 extends over 15 amino acids. The V and J ends lost 1 base and 3 bases respectively, with 10 bases between them. Germline CDR1 and CDR2: SEHNR and FQNEAQ (reference sequence). CDR3 protein: CASSLDQGYNQPQHF. CDR3 coding DNA: TGTGCCAGCAGCTTAGACCAGGGTTACAATCAGCCCCAGCATTTT.

The V gene is TRBV5-4, the J gene TRBJ1-2; D is undetermined. The CDR3 extends over 14 amino acids. Germline CDR1 is SGHNT and CDR2 is YYREEE (reference sequence). The V end was cut by 1 base, the J end by 6 bases, with 13 bases between. The CDR3 is CASSLPPYQNGYTF. CDR3 DNA: TGTGCCAGCAGCTTGCCCCCGTATCAAAATGGCTACACCTTC.

The rearrangement joins TRBV7-9 to TRBJ2-7; D gene ambiguous. The CDR3 consists of 14 residues. V shed 5 bases and J shed 4 bases, with 15 bases lying between them. From germline, CDR1 is SEHNR and CDR2 FQNEAQ (reference sequence). The CDR3 loop reads CASSLGLEPYEQYF. CDR3 coding DNA: TGTGCCAGCAGCCTAGGGCTAGAACCGTACGAGCAGTACTTC. Based on the CDR3 plus reference TRBV7-9 and TRBJ2-7, the full variable domain is DTGVSQNPRHKITKRGQNVTFRCDPISEHNRLYWYRQTLGQGPEFLTYFQNEAQLEKSRLLSDRFSAERPKGSFSTLEIQRTEQGDSAMYLCASSLGLEPYEQYFGPGTRLTVT.

The V call is TRBV18, the J call TRBJ1-1, with 8 bases lining up with TRBD1. CDR3 size: 15 residues. Trimming at V came to 1 base and at J to 10 bases, leaving 11 bases not matched to a gene. Germline values: CDR1 KGHSH, CDR2 LQKENI. CDR3 coding DNA: TGTGCCAGCTCACCACTGGGACAGGCCCATGGGGTAGCTTTCTTT. This translates into CASSPLGQAHGVAFF.

CDR3 coding DNA: TGCGCCAGCAGATCTCCGGGGAAGACTGAAGCTTTCTTT. Translated, it gives CASRSPGKTEAFF. The chain recombines TRBV10-2 with TRBJ1-1, with no clear D. Germline-derived CDR1 and CDR2 are WSHSY and SAAADI. The V and J ends lost 6 bases and 5 bases respectively, with 13 bases between them. The CDR3 totals 13 residues.

The chain links TRBV28 to TRBJ1-4; D gene ambiguous. Germline V gives CDR1 MDHEN, CDR2 SYDVKM. The V and J ends lost 8 bases and 1 base respectively, with 8 bases between them. The CDR3 extends over 13 amino acids. CDR3 nucleotides: TGTGCCAGCGGCCGGGGAACTAATGAAAAACTGTTTTTT. Amino acid sequence: CASGRGTNEKLFF.

V usage is TRBV11-3 and J usage is TRBJ1-1, with no clear D. In germline, CDR1 is SGHNT, CDR2 YENEEA. V shed 2 bases and J shed 8 bases, with 12 bases lying between them. The CDR3 spans 13 residues. For the CDR3, the DNA is TGTGCCAGCAGCTTATATGGCGAGTCAGAAGCTTTCTTT. Encoded protein: CASSLYGESEAFF.

The V call is TRBV7-5, the J call TRBJ2-7; the table's D call of TRBD1 was not tested on the DNA. TRBV7-5 counts as a pseudogene. The CDR3 covers 16 residues. The CDR3 sequence: CARSCVSGQDTYEQYF. The CDR3 DNA sequence: TGTGCCAGAAGCTGTGTCTCGGGACAGGACACCTACGAGCAGTACTTC.

This chain joins TRBV6-1 and TRBJ1-6; 7 bases match TRBD1. V shed 11 bases, J shed 4 bases, and the junction held 8 bases outside the gene matches. The CDR3 is made up of 14 amino acids. CDR1 is MNHNS and CDR2 is SASEGT in the germline V gene. CDR3 sequence reads: CAGRDSRYNSPLHF. The CDR3, as DNA: TGTGCCGGGCGGGACAGTAGATATAATTCACCCCTCCACTTT.

Here the CDR3 reads CANQQGVNTEAFF. Here the CDR3 DNA reads TGTGCCAACCAACAGGGGGTGAACACTGAAGCTTTCTTT. The chain couples TRBV10-3 to TRBJ1-1; 8 nucleotides agree with TRBD1. The CDR3 has 13 residues. V shed 10 bases and J 0 bases; nucleotides not matched to a gene: 4. The germline V gene encodes CDR1 ENHRY and CDR2 SYGVKD.

The rearrangement joins TRBV21-1 to TRBJ2-2; whether TRBD2, the table's D call, matches the DNA was not checked. TRBV21-1 is labeled a pseudogene. The CDR3 extends over 16 amino acids. CDR3 DNA: TGTGCCAGCAGCAAAGAAGAGGATAGGAACACCGGGGAGCTGTTTTTT. Protein product: CASSKEEDRNTGELFF.

The rearrangement uses TRBV28 and TRBJ1-3; the match to TRBD1 covers 10 bases. Germline V gene data show CDR1 as MDHEN and CDR2 as SYDVKM. The V and J ends lost 6 bases and 2 bases, in that order; junction bases with no gene match: 4. The CDR3 is 15 amino acids. The CDR3 spells CASRRGTGAGNTIYF. In DNA form, the CDR3 reads TGTGCCAGCAGACGTGGGACAGGGGCTGGAAACACCATATATTTT.

The V call is TRBV5-1, the J call TRBJ1-1; 8 bases align to TRBD1. Germline V CDR1 and CDR2: SGHRS, YFSETQ. Trimming at V came to 4 bases and at J to 0 bases, leaving 14 bases not matched to a gene. This CDR3 is 18 amino acids long. CDR3 nucleotide sequence: TGCGCCAGCAGCCCCAACCCCGACAGGGGCCCCTTGAACACTGAAGCTTTCTTT. Translating gives CASSPNPDRGPLNTEAFF.

This clone was detected only once. The rearrangement joins TRBV11-3 to TRBJ2-1, with 13 bases lining up with TRBD2. Unmatched junction bases numbered 1, after V lost 1 base and J lost 4 bases. Germline loops: CDR1 SGHNT, CDR2 YENEEA. The CDR3 length is 16 residues. DNA for the CDR3: TGTGCCAGCAGCTTAGCGGGACTAGCGGGATACAATGAGCAGTTCTTC. Residues: CASSLAGLAGYNEQFF.

The chain recombines TRBV4-1 with TRBJ1-2, with D perhaps TRBD1 (5 bases). There are 15 residues in the CDR3. CDR1 MGHRA and CDR2 YSYEKL come from the germline V gene. V dropped 1 base and J dropped 0 bases, with 9 bases sitting between them. For the CDR3, the DNA is TGCGCCAGCAGCCAAGGCGGGGGACCTAACTATGGCTACACCTTC. Protein sequence: CASSQGGGPNYGYTF.

This clone was counted a single time. This rearrangement joins TRBV19 to TRBJ2-7; no clear D gene. This CDR3 has 14 amino acids. Germline assignment: CDR1 LNHDA and CDR2 SQIVND (reference sequence). V gave up 6 bases and J gave up 0 bases, with 12 bases separating them. The DNA of the CDR3 is TGTGCCAGTAGATTAGACCGGAGCTCCTACGAGCAGTACTTC. Its protein product is CASRLDRSSYEQYF.

Written as DNA, the CDR3 is TGCGCCAGCAGCTTGGCCGGGACAGGGGCCGGGGAGCTGTTTTTT. The encoded protein is CASSLAGTGAGELFF. The chain couples TRBV5-1 to TRBJ2-2; 10 bases are a match to TRBD1. The germline CDR1 and CDR2 sequences are SGHRS and YFSETQ. This CDR3 is built from 15 residues. The V and J ends lost 0 bases and 6 bases, in that order; junction bases with no gene match: 2.

The chain carries TRBV30 and TRBJ1-2, with TRBD1 matching over 11 bases. Germline lookup yields CDR1 GTSNPN and CDR2 SVGIG (reference sequence). The CDR3 is made up of 13 amino acids. The J segment lost 5 bases and the V segment lost 3 bases, leaving 2 bases of the junction unmatched. This CDR3 is CAWRGQGEYGYTF. In DNA, the CDR3 is TGTGCCTGGAGGGGACAGGGGGAATATGGCTACACCTTC.

Comments on this clone: This sample also contains other DNA sequences that code for the same CDR3. The chain recombines TRBV5-4 with TRBJ2-1; no firm D call. The CDR3 is 15 residues long. V lost 0 bases and J lost 0, with 7 bases in between. From germline, CDR1 is SGHNT and CDR2 YYREEE (reference sequence). The CDR3 bases are TGTGCCAGCAGCTTGGACGGAAGCTCCTACAATGAGCAGTTCTTC. This sequence encodes CASSLDGSSYNEQFF.